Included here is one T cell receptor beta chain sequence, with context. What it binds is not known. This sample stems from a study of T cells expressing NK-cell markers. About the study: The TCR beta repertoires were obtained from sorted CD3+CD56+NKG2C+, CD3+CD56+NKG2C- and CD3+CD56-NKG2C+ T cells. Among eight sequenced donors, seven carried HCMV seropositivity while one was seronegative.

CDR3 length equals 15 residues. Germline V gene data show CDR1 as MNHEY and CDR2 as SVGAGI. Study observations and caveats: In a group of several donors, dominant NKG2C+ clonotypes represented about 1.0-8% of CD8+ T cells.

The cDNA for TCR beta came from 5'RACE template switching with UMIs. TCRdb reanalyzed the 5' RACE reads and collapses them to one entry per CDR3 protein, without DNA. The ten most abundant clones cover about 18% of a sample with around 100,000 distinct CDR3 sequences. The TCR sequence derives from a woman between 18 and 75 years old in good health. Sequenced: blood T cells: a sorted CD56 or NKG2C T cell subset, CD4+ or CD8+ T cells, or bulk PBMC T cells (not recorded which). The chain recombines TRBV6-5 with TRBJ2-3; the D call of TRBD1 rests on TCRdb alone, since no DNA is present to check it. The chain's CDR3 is CASSSQDRRADTQYF.